The source of this TCR beta chain is a study of cytomegalovirus exposure and HLA in healthy donors. Study-wide findings and caveats: Earlier analysis found most TCR beta V segments productive about 87% or about 30% of the time.

13 Jbeta primers and 60 Vbeta primers were used for the PCR. Data came from immunoSEQ multiplex PCR; TCRdb stores just in-frame clones and leaves some out. The sample yields more than 140,000 clones, roughly 80% seen once. CDR3 size: 14 residues. After removal of 4 bases from V and 4 bases from J, the junction contained 7 bases not matched to a gene. The germline CDR1 and CDR2 sequences are SGHDT and YYEEEE. To note about this clone: Its antigen is as yet unknown.

V gene TRBV5-6 combines with J gene TRBJ1-2; 7 nucleotides line up with TRBD1. The receptor comes from a man aged 35 to 55 in good health and CMV-seronegative. The sample comprised PBMCs. This chain's CDR3 is CASSPDRASYGYTF. In DNA, the CDR3 is TGTGCCAGCAGCCCCGACAGGGCTTCCTATGGCTACACCTTC.